This T cell receptor beta chain was found in a study of T cell repertoires in cytomegalovirus infection. Whole-study results and caveats: What dominated the ex vivo response were HLA-C-restricted CMV-specific TCR beta clonotypes. Of the TCR beta families, the public ones yielded a cumulative frequency that identified carriers of CMV plus the relevant HLA.

Each CDR3 protein is one row after TCRdb ran MiXCR on the reads. The sample lists 65,000 to 95,000 distinct CDR3 sequences; around 3.4% were seen once. The CDR3 spans 14 residues. Per the germline V gene, CDR1 is SGHTA and CDR2 is FQGNSA. To note about this clonotype: No antigen is known for it. Mismatch with germline at one junction end may stem from a read error.

The sample was PBMCs. The chain carries TRBV7-2 and TRBJ2-3; maybe TRBD1 (6 bases). The receptor was isolated from a human donor in good health (CMV status not recorded). Some clones in this sample may be carry-over from other donors' samples. The CDR3 loop reads CASGYGTSTDTQSF. The CDR3 DNA sequence: TGTGCCAGCGGCTACGGGACAAGCACAGATACGCAGTCTTTT.